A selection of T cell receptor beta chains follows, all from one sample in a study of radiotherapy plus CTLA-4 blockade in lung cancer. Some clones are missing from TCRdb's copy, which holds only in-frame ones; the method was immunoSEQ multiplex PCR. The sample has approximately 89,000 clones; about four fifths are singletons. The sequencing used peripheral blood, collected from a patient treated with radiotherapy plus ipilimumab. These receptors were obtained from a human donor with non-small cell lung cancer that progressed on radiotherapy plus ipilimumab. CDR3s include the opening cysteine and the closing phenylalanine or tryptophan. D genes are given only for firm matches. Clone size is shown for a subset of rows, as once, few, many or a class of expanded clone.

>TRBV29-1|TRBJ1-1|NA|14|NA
TGCAGCGTTGCGGCCGTATACATGAACACTGAAGCTTTCTTT
CSVAAVYMNTEAFF
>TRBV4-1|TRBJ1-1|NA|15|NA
TGCGCCAGCAGCCAAGAAGCCCAGGGAAACACTGAAGCTTTCTTT
CASSQEAQGNTEAFF
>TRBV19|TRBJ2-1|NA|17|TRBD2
TGTGCCAGTAGTATCTCGGCCGGGACTAGCCGATACAATGAGCAGTTCTTC
CASSISAGTSRYNEQFF
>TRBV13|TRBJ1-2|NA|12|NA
TGTGCCAGCAGCCCCGGACTGTATGGCTACACCTTC
CASSPGLYGYTF
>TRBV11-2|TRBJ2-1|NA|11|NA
TGTGCCAGCAGCTTTTACAATGAGCAGTTCTTC
CASSFYNEQFF
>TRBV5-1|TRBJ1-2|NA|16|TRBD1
TGCGCCAGCAGCTGGGGACAGCCGGCTGGTGCCTATGGCTACACCTTC
CASSWGQPAGAYGYTF
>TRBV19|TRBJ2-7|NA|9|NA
TGTGCCAGTAGTATTCTAAAGGCCTTC
CASSILKAF
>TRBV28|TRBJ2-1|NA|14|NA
TGTGCCAGCAGTTTAGAGGGGAATTACAATGAGCAGTTCTTC
CASSLEGNYNEQFF
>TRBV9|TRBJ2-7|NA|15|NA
TGTGCCAGCAGCGTAGACCAGGGCGCACATTACGAGCAGTACTTC
CASSVDQGAHYEQYF
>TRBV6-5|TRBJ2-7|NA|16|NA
TGTGCCAGCAGTTACTCCCCGCTGTGGCAGACCTACGAGCAGTACTTC
CASSYSPLWQTYEQYF
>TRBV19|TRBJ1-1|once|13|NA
TGTGCCAGTAGTATAGAAAGGGACACTGAAGCTTTCTTT
CASSIERDTEAFF
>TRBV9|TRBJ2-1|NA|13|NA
TGTGCCAGCAGCGTATTACTACGTGATGAGCAGTTCTTC
CASSVLLRDEQFF
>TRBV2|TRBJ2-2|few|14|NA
TGTGCCAGCAGCCCCAGGGAACTGGCCGGGGAGCTGTTTTTT
CASSPRELAGELFF
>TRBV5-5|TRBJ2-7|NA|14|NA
TGTGCCAGCAGCCCGGTAGGGGGGCCCTACGAGCAGTACTTC
CASSPVGGPYEQYF
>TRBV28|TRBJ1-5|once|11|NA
TGTGCCAGCCAGGATCATCAGCCCCAGCATTTT
CASQDHQPQHF
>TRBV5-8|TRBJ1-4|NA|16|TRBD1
TGTGCCAGCAGTTCCGGGACAGTCGCAACTAATGAAAAACTGTTTTTT
CASSSGTVATNEKLFF
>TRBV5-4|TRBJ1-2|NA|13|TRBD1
TGTGCCAGCAGCGACCGGGACAGGGATGGCTACACCTTC
CASSDRDRDGYTF
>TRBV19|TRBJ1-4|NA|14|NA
TGTGCCAGTAGTGGCCAAGCAACTAATGAAAAACTGTTTTTT
CASSGQATNEKLFF
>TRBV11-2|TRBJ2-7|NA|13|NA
TGTGCCAGCAGCTTACAGGACGCCTACGAGCAGTACTTC
CASSLQDAYEQYF
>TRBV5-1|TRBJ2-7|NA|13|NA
TGCGCCAGCAGCTTGGGGGTGCCGGACGAGCAGTACTTC
CASSLGVPDEQYF
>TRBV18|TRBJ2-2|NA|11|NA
TGTGCCAGCTCACCAACCGGGGAGCTGTTTTTT
CASSPTGELFF
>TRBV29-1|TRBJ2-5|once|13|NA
TGCAGCGTTGCGTGGGCTTTGGGAGAGACCCAGTACTTC
CSVAWALGETQYF
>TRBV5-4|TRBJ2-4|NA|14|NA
TGTGCCAGCAGTCCCCTAGAGGGGCAAAACATTCAGTACTTC
CASSPLEGQNIQYF
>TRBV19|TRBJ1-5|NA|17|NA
TGTGCCAGTAGCGGTGGACTCCTCCTAGTTAGCAATCAGCCCCAGCATTTT
CASSGGLLLVSNQPQHF
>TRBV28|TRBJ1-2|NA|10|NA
TGTGCCACCCAGGGCTATGGCTACACCTTC
CATQGYGYTF
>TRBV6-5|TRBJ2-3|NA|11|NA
TGTGCCAGCAGTTACCTAGATACGCAGTATTTT
CASSYLDTQYF
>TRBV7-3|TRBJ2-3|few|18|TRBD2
TGTGCCAGCAGCTCCGAACCGCAGCGGGGGGCGGCCACAGATACGCAGTATTTT
CASSSEPQRGAATDTQYF
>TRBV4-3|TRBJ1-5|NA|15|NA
TGCGCCAGCAGCCATGGACAGTATAGCAATCAGCCCCAGCATTTT
CASSHGQYSNQPQHF
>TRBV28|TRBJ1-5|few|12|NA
TGTGCAACCAGGGAGTTAGGTCAGCCCCAGCATTTT
CATRELGQPQHF
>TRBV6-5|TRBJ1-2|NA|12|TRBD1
TGTGCCAGCAGTTTACAGGGGTCTGGCTACACCTTC
CASSLQGSGYTF